These T cell receptor beta chains were read from a single sample in a study of technical replicates of blood from several donors. Profiling relied on immunoSEQ multiplex PCR, and the TCRdb table lists in-frame clones only, not all of them. The sample includes around 79,000 clones, around 90% of them seen just once. Sequences were obtained from T cells isolated from PBMCs. The receptor set was obtained from a human donor in good health. The conserved cysteine and the conserved F or W are not part of the CDR3 here.

J gene	V gene	CDR3 protein
TRBJ2-1	TRBV27	ASRYRGSSYNEQF
TRBJ1-5	TRBV5-6	ASSSRRVHSNQPQH
TRBJ1-1	TRBV6-5	ASSGVVGPNTEAF
TRBJ2-7	TRBV14	ASSQELAGGPLDYEQY
TRBJ1-1	TRBV7-2	ASSPRDRGRVTEAF
TRBJ1-2	TRBV19	ASSFGQGGSYT
TRBJ1-6	TRBV5-8	ASSFTPRTGEYNSPLH
TRBJ2-7	TRBV19	ASSFPGQIYEQY
TRBJ2-2	TRBV9	ASSAGDREAGELF
TRBJ2-1	TRBV5-1	ASSLGTVYYNEQF
TRBJ2-2	TRBV5-1	ASSFQSGHGELF
TRBJ2-3	TRBV2	ASSDTGRY
TRBJ2-7	TRBV19	ASSIAGGRKSSYEQY
TRBJ2-7	TRBV5-6	ASSLAYEQY
TRBJ2-5	TRBV11-2	ASSLDLAGERETQY
TRBJ1-3	TRBV6-1	ASSEEGAGNTIY
TRBJ1-1	TRBV7-9	ASSLELLTGGTEAF
TRBJ1-2	TRBV29-1	SGGDRDWYGYT
TRBJ2-7	TRBV7-2	ASSWYKSYEQY
TRBJ1-2	TRBV7-9	ASSQGGQLGYT
TRBJ1-5	TRBV6-6	ASSYSRYNSNQPQH
TRBJ2-7	TRBV10-3	AITADRGLYSYEQY
TRBJ1-1	TRBV23-1	ASTSIDRRIMNTEAF
TRBJ2-7	TRBV28	ASSLTGQGSYEQY
TRBJ1-3	TRBV5-6	ASSLEAGPRGTGNTIY
TRBJ1-2	TRBV2	ASSVRDRTYGYT
TRBJ2-3	TRBV21-1	ASSKDTAPVTQY
TRBJ2-3	TRBV6-4	ASSAASGGADTQY
TRBJ2-2	TRBV4-1	ASSHNSPGELF
TRBJ2-5	TRBV28	ASSQLMYQETQY
TRBJ2-2	TRBV13	ASTSGGSNTGELF
TRBJ1-2	TRBV5-1	ASAPGGASYGYT
TRBJ2-3	TRBV5-1	ASRTGTDTDTQY
TRBJ2-7	TRBV27	ASSLSGLSSYEQY
TRBJ2-5	TRBV11-3	ASSLAETQY
TRBJ2-5	TRBV5-6	ASSLGQGRETQY
TRBJ1-1	TRBV30	AKTNTGNTEAF
TRBJ1-5	TRBV11-2	ASSLGGRQMGPQH
TRBJ1-1	TRBV7-9	ASSLTGRNTEAF